These 28 T cell receptor beta chains came from one sample sequenced in a study of cytomegalovirus exposure and HLA in healthy donors. It was with 60 Vbeta and 13 Jbeta primers that the PCR ran. This table comes from immunoSEQ multiplex PCR, and its TCRdb copy is limited to in-frame clones, with some not included. The sample holds about 120,000 clones, 77% seen once. The material sequenced was PBMCs. These receptors were taken from a human donor in good health.

The chain joins TRBV7-6 to TRBJ2-7; 10 nucleotides line up with TRBD1. Trimming took 4 bases from V and 1 from J; bases not matched to a gene: 4. Germline-derived CDR1 and CDR2 are SGHVS and FNYEAQ. The CDR3 runs 15 residues. CDR3 nucleotide sequence: TGTGCCAGCAGCTCGGGACAGGGGCTTTCCTACGAGCAGTACTTC. Protein sequence: CASSSGQGLSYEQYF.

This clone appeared a single time. The chain links TRBV6-1 to TRBJ2-7, with 9 nucleotides matching TRBD2. This CDR3 contains 16 residues. Germline assignment: CDR1 MNHNS and CDR2 SASEGT. Trimming cost V 0 bases and J 13 bases; bases outside gene matches: 16. CDR3 DNA sequence: TGTGCCAGCAGTGAAGCAGGGGGGGGTAGCGGGAGTAGGCCTTACTTC. It encodes CASSEAGGGSGSRPYF.

The chain uses TRBV7-9 and TRBJ2-1; TRBD2 matches 10 bases. The V segment lost 5 bases and the J segment 0 bases; nucleotides outside the gene matches: 7. The CDR3 extends over 17 amino acids. In germline, CDR1 is SEHNR, CDR2 FQNEAQ (reference sequence). The CDR3 here is CASSIAGLASSYNEQFF. The DNA of the CDR3 is TGTGCCAGCAGCATTGCGGGACTAGCGAGCTCCTACAATGAGCAGTTCTTC. The entire variable domain, with the rest obtained from reference TRBV7-9 and TRBJ2-1, is as follows: DTGVSQNPRHKITKRGQNVTFRCDPISEHNRLYWYRQTLGQGPEFLTYFQNEAQLEKSRLLSDRFSAERPKGSFSTLEIQRTEQGDSAMYLCASSIAGLASSYNEQFFGPGTRLTVL.

CDR3 DNA sequence: TGCGCCAGCTCCGGAAGGGGGCCTCCTAGCACAGATACGCAGTATTTT. As protein: CASSGRGPPSTDTQYF. J is TRBJ2-3 and V is TRBV5-1, with TRBD1 matching over 7 bases. The CDR3 covers 16 residues. V dropped 7 bases and J dropped 0; count of bases not matched to a gene: 11. Germline assignment: CDR1 SGHRS and CDR2 YFSETQ.

This chain connects TRBV30 to TRBJ1-5; 8 bases agree with TRBD1. The CDR3 runs to 13 residues. The germline gives CDR1 GTSNPN, CDR2 SVGIG (reference sequence). J was trimmed by 4 bases and V by 5 bases; bases with no gene match: 4. The chain's CDR3 is CAWEGQGNQPQHF. The CDR3 nucleotides are TGTGCCTGGGAAGGACAGGGAAATCAGCCCCAGCATTTT.

The chain uses TRBV19 and TRBJ1-2; perhaps TRBD1 as D (5 bases). Germline V gene lookup returns CDR1 LNHDA and CDR2 SQIVND (reference sequence). The V and J ends lost 7 bases and 3 bases respectively, with 21 bases between them. The CDR3 covers 16 residues. CDR3 loop: CASTHEQVGADYGYTF. CDR3 coding DNA: TGTGCCAGTACCCACGAGCAAGTTGGGGCAGACTATGGCTACACCTTC.

The chain links TRBV18 to TRBJ2-7; 9 positions match TRBD1. J gave up 3 bases and V 10 bases, and 7 bases lay outside the gene matches. From germline, CDR1 is KGHSH and CDR2 LQKENI. This CDR3 is built from 13 residues. CDR3: CATTPDRGYEQYF. CDR3 nucleotide sequence: TGTGCCACCACCCCGGACAGGGGCTACGAGCAGTACTTC. Full variable domain (rest looked up from reference TRBV18 and TRBJ2-7): NAGVMQNPRHLVRRRGQEARLRCSPMKGHSHVYWYRQLPEEGLKFMVYLQKENIIDESGMPKERFSAEFPKEGPSILRIQQVVRGDSAAYFCATTPDRGYEQYFGPGTRLTVT.

This chain joins TRBV29-1 and TRBJ2-4, with D possibly matching TRBD2 (5 bases). Germline V gene sequence: CDR1 SQVTM, CDR2 ANQGSEA. The ends were cut back, 5 bases at V and 1 base at J, with 21 bases in the middle. The CDR3 runs to 17 residues. CDR3 in amino acids: CSVRTREGASAKNIQYF. CDR3 coding DNA: TGCAGCGTTAGGACCCGAGAGGGTGCTTCGGCCAAAAACATTCAGTACTTC.

The chain has TRBV19 and TRBJ1-1, with 12 bases aligning to TRBD1. V was clipped by 5 bases and J by 2 bases; unmatched bases: 9. The CDR3 spans 17 residues. Germline lookup yields CDR1 LNHDA and CDR2 SQIVND (reference sequence). The CDR3 nucleotides read TGTGCCAGTAGTCTTCATTGGGGACAGGGGGCTAACACTGAAGCTTTCTTT. Translating gives CASSLHWGQGANTEAFF. The full variable domain, its missing parts supplied by reference TRBV19 and TRBJ1-1, is DGGITQSPKYLFRKEGQNVTLSCEQNLNHDAMYWYRQDPGQGLRLIYYSQIVNDFQKGDIAEGYSVSREKKESFPLTVTSAQKNPTAFYLCASSLHWGQGANTEAFFGQGTRLTVV.

The chain is built from TRBV6-1 and TRBJ1-5, with D possibly matching TRBD1 (5 bases). Per germline, CDR1 MNHNS and CDR2 SASEGT. The CDR3 extends over 15 amino acids. Trimming cost V 6 bases and J 3 bases, with 15 bases left between them. The CDR3 loop is CASSALRDDNQPQHF. The CDR3 DNA follows: TGTGCCAGCAGCGCCCTCAGGGATGACAATCAGCCCCAGCATTTT.

The rearrangement links TRBV19 to TRBJ2-7, with D possibly TRBD1 on 6 matching bases. In germline, CDR1 is LNHDA, CDR2 SQIVND (reference sequence). CDR3 length: 14 residues. V was pared by 5 bases and J by 3 bases, with 14 bases between. As DNA, the CDR3 is TGTGCCAGTAGTTCCGGTGGGACAAACTACGAGCAGTACTTC. Protein product: CASSSGGTNYEQYF.

This clone has just a few counts. In the same sample, other DNA sequences code for this CDR3. CDR3 bases: TGTGCCAGTAGTATGGACACCTCCTACGAGCAGTACTTC. Residues: CASSMDTSYEQYF. The chain has TRBV19 and TRBJ2-7, with a weak D call TRBD1 (5 bases). Germline V CDR1 and CDR2: LNHDA, SQIVND (reference sequence). The germline V and J ends were trimmed by 3 bases and 0 bases, with 6 bases remaining between them. This CDR3 contains 13 residues.

The DNA for the CDR3 is TGCGCCAGCAGTGATCGACTAGCGGGAGTCGGGACCCAGTACTTC. Its protein product is CASSDRLAGVGTQYF. The chain carries TRBV10-1 and TRBJ2-5; 12 bases agree with TRBD2. Germline V gives CDR1 WNHNN, CDR2 SYGVQD (reference sequence). Losses at the gene ends were 3 bases for V and 7 bases for J; bases not matched to a gene: 6. There are 15 residues in the CDR3.

The chain is built from TRBV6-5 and TRBJ2-7; D is unresolved. The CDR3 is 14 residues long. Looked up from germline, CDR1 is MNHEY and CDR2 is SVGAGI. The ends were cut back, 0 bases at V and 4 bases at J, with 10 bases in the middle. CDR3 sequence (DNA): TGTGCCAGCAGTTACTCGATCCCCGGGTACGAGCAGTACTTC. Residues: CASSYSIPGYEQYF.

The chain combines TRBV28 with TRBJ2-7, with a possible D match to TRBD1 (6 bases). Germline-derived CDR1 and CDR2 are MDHEN and SYDVKM. The CDR3 is 13 residues long. V was trimmed by 3 bases and J by 7 bases, leaving 13 bases between them. CDR3 region: CASSLISGQEQYF. The CDR3 region has the DNA TGTGCCAGCAGTTTGATCTCTGGACAGGAGCAGTACTTC. Together with reference TRBV28 and TRBJ2-7, the CDR3 gives the full variable domain: DVKVTQSSRYLVKRTGEKVFLECVQDMDHENMFWYRQDPGLGLRLIYFSYDVKMKEKGDIPEGYSVSREKKERFSLILESASTNQTSMYLCASSLISGQEQYFGPGTRLTVT.

The chain links TRBV4-1 to TRBJ1-5; tentative D call: TRBD1 (6 bases). V dropped 1 base and J dropped 3 bases, with 7 bases sitting between them. Per the germline V gene, CDR1 is MGHRA and CDR2 is YSYEKL. This CDR3 comprises 14 residues. CDR3 DNA: TGCGCCAGCAGCCAAGCAGGGGTCAATCAGCCCCAGCATTTT. Amino acid sequence: CASSQAGVNQPQHF.

V gene TRBV2 combines with J gene TRBJ2-5, with 9 bases fitting TRBD1. The J call may be wrong; the DNA end is better matched by TRBJ2-7. In germline, CDR1 is SNHLY, CDR2 FYNNEI. The CDR3 runs 14 residues. The CDR3 loop reads CASNKQGAGYEQYF. CDR3 bases: TGTGCCAGCAATAAACAGGGGGCGGGCTACGAGCAGTACTTC.

In this sample, this clone turned up once. J is TRBJ1-5 and V is TRBV2; the D gene is possibly TRBD1 (6 bases). Trimming left V 4 bases short and J 0 bases short, with 10 bases between. The CDR3 extends over 15 amino acids. Germline V CDR1 and CDR2: SNHLY, FYNNEI. For the CDR3, the DNA is TGTGCCAGCAGTGTTGGACAGCATAGCAATCAGCCCCAGCATTTT. Protein: CASSVGQHSNQPQHF.

The chain recombines TRBV19 with TRBJ2-5, with 7 bases that match TRBD1. The CDR3 runs to 15 residues. V lost 4 bases, J lost 5 bases, and 10 bases stayed unmatched. Germline loops: CDR1 LNHDA, CDR2 SQIVND (reference sequence). The CDR3 bases are TGTGCCAGTAGTAACCAAGGGGGCGGGTCCGAGACCCAGTACTTC. It codes for CASSNQGGGSETQYF.

This chain joins TRBV7-6 and TRBJ2-3, with 7 bases matching TRBD2. The CDR3 sequence is 15 residues long. V shed 1 base and J 3 bases; nucleotides not matched to a gene: 4. Germline V CDR1 and CDR2: SGHVS, FNYEAQ. The CDR3 DNA reads as TGTGCCAGCAGCTTAGTAGTAGCGGGTACAGATACGCAGTATTTT. It encodes CASSLVVAGTDTQYF. Using reference TRBV7-6 and TRBJ2-3 for the parts outside the CDR3, the full variable domain is GAGVSQSPRYKVTKRGQDVALRCDPISGHVSLYWYRQALGQGPEFLTYFNYEAQQDKSGLPNDRFSAERPEGSISTLTIQRTEQRDSAMYRCASSLVVAGTDTQYFGPGTRLTVL.

The V call is TRBV28, the J call TRBJ2-5; perhaps TRBD1 as D (6 bases). V was clipped by 1 base and J by 2 bases, with 14 bases between them. The CDR3 length is 16 residues. CDR1 is MDHEN and CDR2 is SYDVKM in the germline V gene. CDR3: CASSLFRGSVQETQYF. The CDR3 DNA reads TGTGCCAGCAGTTTATTCAGGGGAAGTGTACAAGAGACCCAGTACTTC.

This chain uses TRBV9 with TRBJ2-1, with 9 nucleotides matching TRBD2. This CDR3 contains 15 residues. V lost 0 bases, J lost 8 bases, and 6 bases stayed unmatched. Germline V gives CDR1 SGDLS, CDR2 YYNGEE. CDR3 amino acids: CASSVGGRAGDEQFF. The CDR3 coding sequence is TGTGCCAGCAGCGTAGGCGGGAGGGCCGGGGATGAGCAGTTCTTC.

The genes are TRBV28 and TRBJ2-1; D uncertain. Trimming left V 6 bases short and J 5 bases short, with 26 bases between. Germline lookup yields CDR1 MDHEN and CDR2 SYDVKM. The CDR3 has 18 residues. The CDR3 nucleotides are TGTGCCAGCAGCCCCCTCGCGGAAGGCCAGAACCCCCACAATGAGCAGTTCTTC. Residues: CASSPLAEGQNPHNEQFF.

This clone was seen more than once but under ten times. The CDR3 region is CASSPGSGGTWDEQFF. CDR3 in DNA: TGCGCCAGCAGCCCGGGGAGTGGCGGGACTTGGGATGAGCAGTTCTTC. The chain uses TRBV5-1 and TRBJ2-1; tentative D call: TRBD2 (6 bases). V lost 4 bases and J 8 bases, leaving 22 bases between the germline ends. Germline CDR1 and CDR2: SGHRS and YFSETQ. The CDR3 contains 16 residues.

Here the CDR3 reads CAIQDSFSSYEQYF. The CDR3 DNA follows: TGTGCCATCCAGGACAGCTTCAGCTCCTACGAGCAGTACTTC. This rearrangement joins TRBV6-5 to TRBJ2-7; D is possibly TRBD1 (6 bases). This CDR3 spans 14 amino acids. With 10 bases removed from V and 0 bases from J, the gap between germline ends came to 16 bases. Germline lookup yields CDR1 MNHEY and CDR2 SVGAGI.

The chain recombines TRBV28 with TRBJ2-3; TRBD2 agrees at 12 bases. Germline trimming cut 4 bases from V and 3 bases from J; bases unmatched to any gene: 5. The CDR3 is made up of 16 amino acids. Germline lookup yields CDR1 MDHEN and CDR2 SYDVKM. Here the CDR3 reads CASSYTGTSGTDTQYF. DNA for the CDR3: TGTGCCAGCAGTTACACCGGGACTAGCGGGACAGATACGCAGTATTTT.

The J gene is TRBJ1-1, the V gene TRBV19, with 8 bases that match TRBD1. Per the germline V gene, CDR1 is LNHDA and CDR2 is SQIVND (reference sequence). The trim removed 5 bases at V and 1 base at J, leaving 9 bases unmatched. CDR3 length equals 16 residues. CDR3 bases: TGTGCCAGTAGTTTCAACCCCGGGACAGGGAACACTGAAGCTTTCTTT. Translating it yields CASSFNPGTGNTEAFF.

This chain joins TRBV5-1 and TRBJ2-1; TRBD1 matches at 12 bases. Germline CDR1 is SGHRS and CDR2 is YFSETQ. The V and J ends lost 0 bases and 8 bases, in that order; junction bases with no gene match: 9. This CDR3 has 17 residues. CDR3 DNA: TGCGCCAGCAGCTTGGCCCCTGGGACAGGGGGCTTCGATGAGCAGTTCTTC. It specifies CASSLAPGTGGFDEQFF.